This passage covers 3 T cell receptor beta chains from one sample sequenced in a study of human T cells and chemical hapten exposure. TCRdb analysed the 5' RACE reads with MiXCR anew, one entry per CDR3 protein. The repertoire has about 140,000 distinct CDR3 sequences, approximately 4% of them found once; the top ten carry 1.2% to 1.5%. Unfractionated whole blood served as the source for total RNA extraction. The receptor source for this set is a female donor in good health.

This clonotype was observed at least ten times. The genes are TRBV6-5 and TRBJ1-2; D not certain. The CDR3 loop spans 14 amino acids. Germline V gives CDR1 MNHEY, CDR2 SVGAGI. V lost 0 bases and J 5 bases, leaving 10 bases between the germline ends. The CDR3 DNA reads TGTGCCAGCAGTTACTCGAGTTTCGATTATGGCTACACCTTC. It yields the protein CASSYSSFDYGYTF.

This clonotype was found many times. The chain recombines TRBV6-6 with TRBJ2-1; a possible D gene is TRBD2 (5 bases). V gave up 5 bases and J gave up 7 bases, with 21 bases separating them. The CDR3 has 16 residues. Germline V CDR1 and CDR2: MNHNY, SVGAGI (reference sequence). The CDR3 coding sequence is TGTGCCAGCAGTACTGTTGGAGAAATAGCGTGGAATGAGCAGTTCTTC. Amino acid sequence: CASSTVGEIAWNEQFF.

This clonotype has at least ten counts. The CDR3, as DNA: TGTGCCAGCAGCCAAGGACAGGCCGGCTATGGCTACACCTTC. It yields the protein CASSQGQAGYGYTF. This chain connects TRBV4-2 to TRBJ1-2, with D maybe TRBD1 (6 bases). The CDR3 is made up of 14 amino acids. V lost 1 base to trimming and J lost 4 bases, with 10 bases between them. CDR1 and CDR2 (germline): LGHNA, YNFKEQ.